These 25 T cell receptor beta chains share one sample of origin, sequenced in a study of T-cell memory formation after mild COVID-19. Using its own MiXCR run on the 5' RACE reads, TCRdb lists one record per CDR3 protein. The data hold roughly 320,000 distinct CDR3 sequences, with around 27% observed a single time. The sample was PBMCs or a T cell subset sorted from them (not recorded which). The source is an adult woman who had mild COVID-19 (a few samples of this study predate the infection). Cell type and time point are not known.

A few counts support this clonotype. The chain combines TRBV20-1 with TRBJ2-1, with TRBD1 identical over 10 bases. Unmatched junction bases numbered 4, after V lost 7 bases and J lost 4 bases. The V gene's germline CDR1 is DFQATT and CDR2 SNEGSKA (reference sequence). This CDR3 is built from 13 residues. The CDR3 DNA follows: TGCAGTGTAAGACAGGGGGCGTACAATGAGCAGTTCTTC. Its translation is CSVRQGAYNEQFF.

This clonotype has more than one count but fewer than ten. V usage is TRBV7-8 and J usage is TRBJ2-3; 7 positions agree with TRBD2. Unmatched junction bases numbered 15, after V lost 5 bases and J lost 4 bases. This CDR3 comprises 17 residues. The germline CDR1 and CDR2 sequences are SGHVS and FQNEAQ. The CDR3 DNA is TGTGCCAGCAGCCCACCGGAGACCCGGGGAGGGGCAGATACGCAGTATTTT. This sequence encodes CASSPPETRGGADTQYF.

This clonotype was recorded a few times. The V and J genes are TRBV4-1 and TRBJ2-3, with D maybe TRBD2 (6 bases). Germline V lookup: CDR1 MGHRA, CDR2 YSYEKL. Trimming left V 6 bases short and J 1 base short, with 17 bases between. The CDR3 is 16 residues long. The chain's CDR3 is CASRPIGGTRTDTQYF. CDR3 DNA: TGCGCCAGCAGACCAATTGGGGGGACTCGCACAGATACGCAGTATTTT.

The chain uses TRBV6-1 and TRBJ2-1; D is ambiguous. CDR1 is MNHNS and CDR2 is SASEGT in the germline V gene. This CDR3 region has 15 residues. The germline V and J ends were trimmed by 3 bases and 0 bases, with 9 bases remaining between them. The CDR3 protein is CASSEGPSSYNEQFF. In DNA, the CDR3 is TGTGCCAGCAGTGAGGGTCCGAGCTCCTACAATGAGCAGTTCTTC.

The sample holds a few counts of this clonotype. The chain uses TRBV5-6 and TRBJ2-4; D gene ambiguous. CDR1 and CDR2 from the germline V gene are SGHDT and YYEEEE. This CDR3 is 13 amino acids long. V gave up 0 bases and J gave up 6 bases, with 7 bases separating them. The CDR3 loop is CASSLGLSNIQYF. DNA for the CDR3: TGTGCCAGCAGCTTGGGCCTTTCAAACATTCAGTACTTC.

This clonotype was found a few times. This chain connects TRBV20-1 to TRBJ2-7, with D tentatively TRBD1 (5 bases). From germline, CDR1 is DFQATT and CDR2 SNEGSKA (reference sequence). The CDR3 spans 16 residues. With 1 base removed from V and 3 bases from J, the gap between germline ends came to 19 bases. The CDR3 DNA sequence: TGCAGTGCTAGAGTTCTCAGGGAATGGGTTCTCTACGAGCAGTACTTC. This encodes CSARVLREWVLYEQYF.

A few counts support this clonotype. DNA of the CDR3: TGCAGCGTTGAAGGGAACACTGAAGCTTTCTTT. This translates into CSVEGNTEAFF. The chain recombines TRBV29-1 with TRBJ1-1; no reliable D call. Germline CDR1 is SQVTM and CDR2 is ANQGSEA. Trimming stripped 1 base from V and 1 base from J, with 1 base between. The CDR3 runs 11 residues.

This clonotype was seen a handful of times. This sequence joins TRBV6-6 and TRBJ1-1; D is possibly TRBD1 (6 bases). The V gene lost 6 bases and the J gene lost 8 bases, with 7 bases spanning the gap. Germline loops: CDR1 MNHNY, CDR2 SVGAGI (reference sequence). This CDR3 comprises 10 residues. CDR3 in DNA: TGTGCCAGCAGGGACAGAGAAGCTTTCTTT. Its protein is CASRDREAFF.

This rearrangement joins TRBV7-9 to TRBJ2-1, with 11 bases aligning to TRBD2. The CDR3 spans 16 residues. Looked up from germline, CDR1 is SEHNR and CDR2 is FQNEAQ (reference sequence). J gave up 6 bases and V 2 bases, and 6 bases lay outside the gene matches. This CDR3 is CASSLNGGLAVNEQFF. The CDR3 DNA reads TGTGCCAGCAGCTTAAATGGGGGACTAGCGGTCAATGAGCAGTTCTTC.

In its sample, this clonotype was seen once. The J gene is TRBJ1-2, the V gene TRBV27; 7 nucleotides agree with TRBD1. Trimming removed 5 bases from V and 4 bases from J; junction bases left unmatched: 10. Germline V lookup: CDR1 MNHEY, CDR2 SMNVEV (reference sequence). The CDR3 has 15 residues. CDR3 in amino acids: CASSPVSGTAYGYTF. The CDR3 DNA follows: TGTGCCAGCAGTCCCGTATCCGGGACAGCCTATGGCTACACCTTC.

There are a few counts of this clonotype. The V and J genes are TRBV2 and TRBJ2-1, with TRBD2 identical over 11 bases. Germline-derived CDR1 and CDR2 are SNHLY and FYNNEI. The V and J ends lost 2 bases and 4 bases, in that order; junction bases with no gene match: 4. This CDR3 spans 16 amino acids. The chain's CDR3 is CASSETVAGGYNEQFF. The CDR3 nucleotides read TGTGCCAGCAGTGAAACAGTAGCGGGGGGGTACAATGAGCAGTTCTTC.

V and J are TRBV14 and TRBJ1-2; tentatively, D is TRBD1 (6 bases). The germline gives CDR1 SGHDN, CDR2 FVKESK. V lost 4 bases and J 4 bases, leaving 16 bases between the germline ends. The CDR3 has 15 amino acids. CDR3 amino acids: CASSPRRQGSYGYTF. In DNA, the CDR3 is TGTGCCAGCAGCCCCCGCCGGCAGGGGAGCTATGGCTACACCTTC.

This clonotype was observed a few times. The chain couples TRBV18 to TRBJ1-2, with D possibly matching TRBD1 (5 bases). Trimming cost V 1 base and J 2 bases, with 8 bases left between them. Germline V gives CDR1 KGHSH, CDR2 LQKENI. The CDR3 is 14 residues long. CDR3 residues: CASSPQGINYGYTF. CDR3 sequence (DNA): TGTGCCAGCTCACCACAGGGGATAAACTATGGCTACACCTTC. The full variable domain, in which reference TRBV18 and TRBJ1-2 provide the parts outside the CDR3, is NAGVMQNPRHLVRRRGQEARLRCSPMKGHSHVYWYRQLPEEGLKFMVYLQKENIIDESGMPKERFSAEFPKEGPSILRIQQVVRGDSAAYFCASSPQGINYGYTFGSGTRLTVV.

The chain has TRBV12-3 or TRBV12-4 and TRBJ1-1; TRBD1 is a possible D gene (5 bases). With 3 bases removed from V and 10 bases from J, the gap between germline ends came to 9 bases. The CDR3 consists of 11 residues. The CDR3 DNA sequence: TGTGCCAGCAGTTTTCAGGGAGTAGCTTTCTTT. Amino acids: CASSFQGVAFF.

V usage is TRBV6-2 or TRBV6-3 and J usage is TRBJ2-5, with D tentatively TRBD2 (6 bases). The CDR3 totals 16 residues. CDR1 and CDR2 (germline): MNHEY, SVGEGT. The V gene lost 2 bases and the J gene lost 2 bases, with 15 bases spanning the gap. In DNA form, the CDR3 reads TGTGCCAGCAGTTACCAGCTGGGTAGCGGACAAGAGACCCAGTACTTC. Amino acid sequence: CASSYQLGSGQETQYF.

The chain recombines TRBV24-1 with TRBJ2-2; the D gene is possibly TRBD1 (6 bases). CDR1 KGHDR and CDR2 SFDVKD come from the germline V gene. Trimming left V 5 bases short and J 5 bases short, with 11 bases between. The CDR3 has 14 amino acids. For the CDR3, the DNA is TGTGCCACCAGTGGCGTCACAGGGACCGGGGAGCTGTTTTTT. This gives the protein CATSGVTGTGELFF.

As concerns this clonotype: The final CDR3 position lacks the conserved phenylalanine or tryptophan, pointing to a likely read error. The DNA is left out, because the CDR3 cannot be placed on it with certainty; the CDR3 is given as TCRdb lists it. The CDR3 is CASRPRAMTY. The V and J genes are TRBV5-1 and TRBJ2-5; no check of the table's D call, TRBD2, against the DNA was made. The CDR3 is 10 residues long, ends included. Germline V CDR1 and CDR2: SGHRS, YFSETQ.

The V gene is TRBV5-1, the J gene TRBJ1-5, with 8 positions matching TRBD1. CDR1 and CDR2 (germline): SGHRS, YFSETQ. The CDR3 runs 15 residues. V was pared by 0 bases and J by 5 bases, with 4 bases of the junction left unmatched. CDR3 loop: CASSLAAGGDQPQHF. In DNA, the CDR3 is TGCGCCAGCAGCTTGGCCGCAGGGGGCGATCAGCCCCAGCATTTT.

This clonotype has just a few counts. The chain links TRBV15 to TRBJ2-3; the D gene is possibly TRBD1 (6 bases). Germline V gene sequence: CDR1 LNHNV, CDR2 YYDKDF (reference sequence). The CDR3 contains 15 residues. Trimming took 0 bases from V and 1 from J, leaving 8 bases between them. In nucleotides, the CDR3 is TGTGCCACCAGCAGAGATTGGGGGCGCACAGATACGCAGTATTTT. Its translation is CATSRDWGRTDTQYF.

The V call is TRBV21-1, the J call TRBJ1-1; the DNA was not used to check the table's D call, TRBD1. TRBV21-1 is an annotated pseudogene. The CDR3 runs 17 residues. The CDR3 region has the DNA TGTGCCAGCAGCTCCAGACAAGGGACGACAAAGAACACTGAAGCTTTCTTT. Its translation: CASSSRQGTTKNTEAFF.

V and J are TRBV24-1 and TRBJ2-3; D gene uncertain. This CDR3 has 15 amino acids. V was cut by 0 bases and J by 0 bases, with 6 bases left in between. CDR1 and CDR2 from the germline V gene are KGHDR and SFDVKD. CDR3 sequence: CATSDLDRSTDTQYF. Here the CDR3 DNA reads TGTGCCACCAGTGATTTGGACCGAAGCACAGATACGCAGTATTTT.

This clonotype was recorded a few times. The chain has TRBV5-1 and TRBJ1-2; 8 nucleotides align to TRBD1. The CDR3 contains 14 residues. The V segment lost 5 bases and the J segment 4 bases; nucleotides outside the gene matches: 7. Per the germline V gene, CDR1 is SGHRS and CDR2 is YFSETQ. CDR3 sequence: CASRAGGLAYGYTF. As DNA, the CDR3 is TGCGCCAGCAGGGCAGGGGGCTTGGCCTATGGCTACACCTTC.

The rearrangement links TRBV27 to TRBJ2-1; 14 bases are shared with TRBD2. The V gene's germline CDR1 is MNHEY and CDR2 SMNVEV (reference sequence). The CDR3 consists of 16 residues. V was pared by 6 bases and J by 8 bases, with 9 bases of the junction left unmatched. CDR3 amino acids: CASRPAGTSGRDEQFF. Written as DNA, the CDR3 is TGTGCCAGCAGACCGGCGGGGACTAGCGGGAGAGATGAGCAGTTCTTC.

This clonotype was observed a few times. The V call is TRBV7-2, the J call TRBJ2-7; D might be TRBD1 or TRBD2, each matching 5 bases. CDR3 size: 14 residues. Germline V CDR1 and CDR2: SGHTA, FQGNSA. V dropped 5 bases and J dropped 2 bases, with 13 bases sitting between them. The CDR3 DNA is TGTGCCAGCAGCCGATGGGACCGCGCCTACGAGCAGTACTTC. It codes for CASSRWDRAYEQYF.

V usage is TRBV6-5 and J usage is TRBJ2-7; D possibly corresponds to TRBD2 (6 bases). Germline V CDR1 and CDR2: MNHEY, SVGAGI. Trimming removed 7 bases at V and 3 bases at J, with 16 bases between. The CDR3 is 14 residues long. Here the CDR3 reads CASKGSGPDYEQYF. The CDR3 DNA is TGTGCCAGCAAAGGGAGCGGGCCGGACTACGAGCAGTACTTC.